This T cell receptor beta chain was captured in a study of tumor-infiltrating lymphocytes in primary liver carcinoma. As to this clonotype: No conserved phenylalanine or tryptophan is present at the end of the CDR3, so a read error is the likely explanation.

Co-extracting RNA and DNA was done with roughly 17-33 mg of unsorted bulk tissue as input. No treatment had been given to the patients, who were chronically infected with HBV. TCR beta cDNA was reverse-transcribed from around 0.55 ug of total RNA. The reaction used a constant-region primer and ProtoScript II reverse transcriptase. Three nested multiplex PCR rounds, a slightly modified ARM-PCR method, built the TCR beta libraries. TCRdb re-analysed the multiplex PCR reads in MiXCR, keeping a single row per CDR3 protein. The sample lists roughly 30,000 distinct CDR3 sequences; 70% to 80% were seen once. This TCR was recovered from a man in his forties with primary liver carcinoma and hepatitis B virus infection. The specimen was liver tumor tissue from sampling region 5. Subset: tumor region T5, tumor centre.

CDR3: CASSSGLAIGYYNEQFL. CDR3 bases: TGTGCCAGCAGCTCGGGACTTGCCATCGGTTACTACAATGAGCAGTTCTTA. V gene TRBV5-5 combines with J gene TRBJ2-1; TRBD2 might be the D (6 bases). Trimming pared 3 bases from V and 3 bases from J, leaving 19 bases between. The CDR3 contains 17 residues. Germline assignment: CDR1 SGHKS and CDR2 YYEKEE (reference sequence).